A selection of T cell receptor beta chains follows, all from one sample in a study of T-cell reconstitution after alpha-beta-depleted transplantation in children. TCRdb processed the PCR reads anew with MiXCR; each CDR3 protein has one entry. This table has around 700,000 distinct CDR3 sequences, about an eighth appearing once. This sample comprised PBMCs, obtained before TCRalphabeta/CD19-depleted stem cell transplant. The source of these receptors is a girl aged 2 to 10 with congenital amegakaryocytic thrombocytopenia, due to receive a stem cell transplant. Each CDR3 is given with its conserved first and last residue. A D gene is named only where the DNA matches it firmly. A clone size is listed for some rows: how often the clone was seen (once, few, many), or a class if it is expanded.

TRBJ2-5 | few | - | TRBV21-1 | TGTGCCAGCAGCTACGTGGGTACTAGCGGCCAAGAGACCCAGTACTTC | CASSYVGTSGQETQYF
TRBJ2-7 | - | - | TRBV5-1 | TGCGCCAGCAGCTACAAGAGAGGCTTCGAGCAGTACTTC | CASSYKRGFEQYF
TRBJ1-5 | - | - | TRBV21-1 | TGTGCCAGCAACCGACGGAAGGAGGGCAATCAGCCCCAGCATTTT | CASNRRKEGNQPQHF
TRBJ2-3 | many | - | TRBV5-1 | TGCGCCAGCAGCCTAACCCCAGCGCCAAGCACAGATACGCAGTATTTT | CASSLTPAPSTDTQYF
TRBJ1-1 | - | - | TRBV5-6 | TGTGCCAGCAGGCGCCGGGGGGTCGCTGAAGCTTTCTTT | CASRRRGVAEAFF
TRBJ1-5 | many | TRBD1 | TRBV7-6 | TGTGCCAGCAGCCGGGGACAGGGTATTAATCAGCCCCAGCATTTT | CASSRGQGINQPQHF
TRBJ2-3 | few | TRBD2 | TRBV5-1 | TGCGCCAGCAGCTTGGTGACTAGCGGGGCGGGCTACACAGATACGCAGTATTTT | CASSLVTSGAGYTDTQYF
TRBJ1-2 | - | - | TRBV11-2 | TGTGCCAGCAGCTTAGATCCTTGGGCAGTAGAAGTATATGGCTACACCTTC | CASSLDPWAVEVYGYTF
TRBJ1-3 | many | - | TRBV20-1 | TGCAGTGCTAGTCGGTGGACGGCTGGAAACACCATATATTTT | CSASRWTAGNTIYF
TRBJ2-1 | - | - | TRBV5-6 | TGTGCCAGCAGCGTGCAAATTGAGCAGTTCTTC | CASSVQIEQFF
TRBJ2-7 | once | - | TRBV5-6 | TGTGCCAGCAGCTTGGATGACAGCTCCTTTTACGAGCAGTACTTC | CASSLDDSSFYEQYF
TRBJ1-4 | many | - | TRBV6-5 | TGTGCCAGCAGTTCCGGTCTTTTTATGTCAACTAATGAAAAACTGTTTTTT | CASSSGLFMSTNEKLFF
TRBJ1-1 | few | - | TRBV5-1 | TGCGCCAGCTTCGACATGAACACTGAAGCTTTCTTT | CASFDMNTEAFF
TRBJ2-3 | many | TRBD2 | TRBV29-1 | TGCAGCGTGGGACTACCAGATACGCAGTATTTT | CSVGLPDTQYF
TRBJ2-4 | - | - | TRBV4-1 | TGCGCCAGCAGCCCGCTAATCCTGAATGACAAGGGGGGAAACATTCAGTACTTC | CASSPLILNDKGGNIQYF
TRBJ2-4 | - | TRBD1 | TRBV19 | TGTGCCAGTAGTACGAACAGGGGGCTTCACATTCAGTACTTC | CASSTNRGLHIQYF
TRBJ2-7 | few | TRBD2 | TRBV19 | TGTGCCAGTAAAGTGACTAGCGGAACCTACGAGCAGTACTTC | CASKVTSGTYEQYF
TRBJ2-7 | few | - | TRBV18 | TGTGCCAGCTCACCACGACAGGTCGCCCGTCACGAGCAGTACTTC | CASSPRQVARHEQYF
TRBJ2-7 | many | - | TRBV11-2 | TGTGCCAGCAGCCCGGGACTGAAGACCTACGAGCAGTACTTC | CASSPGLKTYEQYF
TRBJ1-1 | few | - | TRBV18 | TGTGCCAGCTCACGGTATGGCACTGAAGCTTTCTTT | CASSRYGTEAFF
TRBJ2-3 | few | TRBD2 | TRBV12-3/TRBV12-4 | TGTGCCAGCAGTGCTAGCGGGAGATTCGATACGCAGTATTTT | CASSASGRFDTQYF
TRBJ2-1 | few | - | TRBV6-1 | TGTGCCAGCAGTGAAGTTTCAAGCTACAATGAGCAGTTCTTC | CASSEVSSYNEQFF
TRBJ2-1 | many | - | TRBV12-3/TRBV12-4 | TGTGCCAGCAGTTTAGCGCCTCGAAAGGCCTATGAGCAGTTCTTC | CASSLAPRKAYEQFF
TRBJ2-3 | many | - | TRBV5-1 | TGCGCCAGCAGCTTGATTACTAGCACAGATACGCAGTATTTT | CASSLITSTDTQYF
TRBJ2-3 | many | - | TRBV5-1 | TGCGCCAGCAGCTTAGGGGAGGACGATACGCAGTATTTT | CASSLGEDDTQYF
TRBJ2-3 | - | TRBD2 | TRBV27 | TGTGCCAGCAGTGCTTGGACTAGCGGGAGCTTATGGGGAGATACGCAGTATTTT | CASSAWTSGSLWGDTQYF
TRBJ2-1 | few | TRBD1 | TRBV5-1 | TGCGCCAGCCGCACACCTCAGGGGGCTAACAATGAGCAGTTCTTC | CASRTPQGANNEQFF
TRBJ2-1 | many | - | TRBV29-1 | TGCAGCGTAGATGACGGGGCGGCCTACAATGAGCAGTTCTTC | CSVDDGAAYNEQFF
TRBJ1-1 | many | - | TRBV5-1 | TGCGCCAGCAGCTTGGTAAAAATCGGGCTCACTGAAGCTTTCTTT | CASSLVKIGLTEAFF
TRBJ2-3 | many | TRBD2 | TRBV15 | TGTGCCACCAGCATGGGGGGGGTCAGCACAGATACGCAGTATTTT | CATSMGGVSTDTQYF
TRBJ2-1 | many | - | TRBV20-1 | TGCAGTGCTAGCAGGGTCCGGGATGAGCAGTTCTTC | CSASRVRDEQFF
TRBJ2-2 | many | TRBD2 | TRBV27 | TGTGCCAGCAGTTTCGTAGCGGGAGGGACCGGGGAGCTGTTTTTT | CASSFVAGGTGELFF
TRBJ2-1 | many | - | TRBV5-1 | TGCGCCAGCAGCTTGGAGAATGCGTGGGAGCAGTTCTTC | CASSLENAWEQFF
TRBJ2-2 | many | TRBD2 | TRBV5-6 | TGTGCCAGCAGCTTGGTGGGGACTAGGACCACCGGGGAGCTGTTTTTT | CASSLVGTRTTGELFF
TRBJ2-1 | few | TRBD2 | TRBV29-1 | TGCAGCGTAGGACTAGCGCCTGGTGTTGAGCAGTTCTTC | CSVGLAPGVEQFF
TRBJ2-2 | - | TRBD2 | TRBV2 | TGTGCCAGCACCGCGGGAGACCTCACCGGGGAGCTGTTTTTT | CASTAGDLTGELFF
TRBJ2-7 | - | TRBD1 | TRBV27 | TGTGCCAGCAGTTTCACAGGGGGCCCCTACGAGCAGTACTTC | CASSFTGGPYEQYF
TRBJ2-3 | few | TRBD2 | TRBV5-1 | TGCGCCAGCAGCGATGGACTAGCGGGAGGGAGAGATACGCAGTATTTT | CASSDGLAGGRDTQYF
TRBJ1-5 | few | TRBD1 | TRBV5-6 | TGTGCCAGCAGCTTGGGACAGGGGAAACGACAGCCCCAGCATTTT | CASSLGQGKRQPQHF
TRBJ2-7 | - | TRBD2 | TRBV24-1 | TGTGCCACCAGTGATCCGACTAGCGGGACGCCCTACGAGCAGTACTTC | CATSDPTSGTPYEQYF
TRBJ2-1 | many | TRBD2 | TRBV20-1 | TGCAGTGCTACACTAGCGGGAGGGGGCAATGAGCAGTTCTTC | CSATLAGGGNEQFF
TRBJ2-5 | few | TRBD2 | TRBV5-1 | TGCGCCAGCAGCTTGGGGGTGGCGCCAGCGGGACAAGAGACCCAGTACTTC | CASSLGVAPAGQETQYF
TRBJ2-1 | - | - | TRBV5-1 | TGCGCCAGCAGCTTGGCCGAGGAAGTGTTGAGGCACAATGAGCAGTTCTTC | CASSLAEEVLRHNEQFF
TRBJ2-2 | - | - | TRBV6-1 | TGTGCCAGCGGGCAGAGCTACACCGGGGAGCTGTTTTTT | CASGQSYTGELFF
TRBJ2-7 | many | - | TRBV29-1 | TGCAGCGTTTCGGACAGTCTCACCTACGAGCAGTACTTC | CSVSDSLTYEQYF
TRBJ2-7 | - | TRBD2 | TRBV5-1 | TGCGCCAGCAGCTTGGCTAGCGGGAGGGCCCTCCTCTACGAGCAGTACTTC | CASSLASGRALLYEQYF
TRBJ2-3 | few | TRBD2 | TRBV30 | TGTGCCTGGAGTAAGCGGGATACCACAGATACGCAGTATTTT | CAWSKRDTTDTQYF
TRBJ2-3 | many | TRBD2 | TRBV5-1 | TGCGCCAGCAGCTTTGGCGGGAGTGGCACAGATACGCAGTATTTT | CASSFGGSGTDTQYF
TRBJ2-5 | many | - | TRBV12-3/TRBV12-4 | TGTGCCAGCAGCACGGGAGCTAGGGAGACCCAGTACTTC | CASSTGARETQYF
TRBJ1-1 | - | - | TRBV12-3/TRBV12-4 | TGTGCCAGCTTACAGGGTAGGGCTGAAGCTTTCTTT | CASLQGRAEAFF
TRBJ2-1 | many | TRBD1 | TRBV5-1 | TGCGCCAGCAGCTTGGCAGACAGGGGTGGATATGAGCAGTTCTTC | CASSLADRGGYEQFF
TRBJ2-1 | few | TRBD2 | TRBV20-1 | TGCAGTGCGAAACTAGCGGGAGTTTATAATGAGCAGTTCTTC | CSAKLAGVYNEQFF
TRBJ2-2 | - | TRBD2 | TRBV5-1 | TGCGCCAGCAGAGACCCAGCGGGAGGCACCGGGGAGCTGTTTTTT | CASRDPAGGTGELFF